This T cell receptor beta chain emerged from a study of control samples from healthy donors and cancer patients. The method was immunoSEQ multiplex PCR; TCRdb's version includes in-frame clones alone and lacks a portion of them. This sample carries 100,000 to 150,000 clones, 90% to 95% of them seen once, and the ten largest clones take 7.8%. The CDR3 covers 16 residues. This sequence originates from a young woman in good health. The J gene is TRBJ2-4, the V gene TRBV21-1; TRBD1 reflects the table's D call only, with no check against the DNA. TRBV21-1 is given as a pseudogene. The sequencing input was blood. CDR3 amino acids: CASSKPGQVAKNIQYF. Written as DNA, the CDR3 is TGTGCCAGCAGCAAACCAGGACAGGTAGCCAAAAACATTCAGTACTTC.